This TCR beta chain was profiled in a study of cytomegalovirus exposure and HLA in healthy donors. About the study: A subsequent analysis reported that the roughly 120 validation repertoires were produced on the same platform that had also been used for the 666 first-cohort repertoires.

Germline V lookup: CDR1 GTSNPN, CDR2 SVGIG (reference sequence). The ends lost 3 bases at V and 7 bases at J; junction bases unmatched: 9. The CDR3 is 15 amino acids. Method: immunoSEQ multiplex PCR; TCRdb's copy keeps in-frame clones and lacks some. The top ten hold approximately 0.95% of the sample, which has roughly 310,000 clones, roughly 90% seen once. This clone was observed a single time. This sequence joins TRBV30 and TRBJ1-4; 9 bases are a match to TRBD1. The source of this sequence is a man aged 25 to 45 in good health and CMV-seronegative. What was sequenced was PBMCs. The CDR3: CAWSPKDRGFEKLFF. The CDR3 coding sequence is TGTGCCTGGAGCCCGAAGGACAGGGGCTTTGAAAAACTGTTTTTT.